This T cell receptor beta chain was documented in a study of blood T cell repertoires in COVID-19. The V gene's germline CDR1 is SGHRS and CDR2 YFSETQ. V was pared by 5 bases and J by 1 base, with 21 bases between. This CDR3 is 17 amino acids long. The protocol was immunoSEQ multiplex PCR, while the TCRdb copy is restricted to in-frame clones and leaves out a portion. This sample yields 180,000 or so clones, of which roughly 87% are seen a single time; about 2.1% belongs to the top ten. The study drew participants aged roughly 18 to 89 years from some 25 US areas. This TCR derives from a woman aged 35 to 49 with acute COVID-19. The chain joins TRBV5-1 to TRBJ1-2, with TRBD1 as a possible D gene (6 bases). Input material: PBMCs or T cells enriched from blood (not recorded which). CDR3 sequence (DNA): TGCGCCAGCAGTTATGATATCGGACAGTCAGATAACTATGGCTACACCTTC. As protein: CASSYDIGQSDNYGYTF. Filled out from reference TRBV5-1 and TRBJ1-2, the complete variable domain reads KAGVTQTPRYLIKTRGQQVTLSCSPISGHRSVSWYQQTPGQGLQFLFEYFSETQRNKGNFPGRFSGRQFSNSRSEMNVSTLELGDSALYLCASSYDIGQSDNYGYTFGSGTRLTVV.